This section outlines one TCR beta chain sequence together with its context. The PCR made use of 60 Vbeta and 13 Jbeta primers. Generated by immunoSEQ multiplex PCR, the TCRdb table keeps only in-frame clones and is missing some. The table shows about 120,000 clones, with approximately 77% occurring only once. Germline-derived CDR1 and CDR2 are LNHDA and SQIVND (reference sequence). The ends were cut back, 5 bases at V and 7 bases at J, with 9 bases in the middle. This CDR3 is built from 13 residues. These data come from a study of cytomegalovirus exposure and HLA in healthy donors. The V and J genes are TRBV19 and TRBJ1-6; D ambiguous. The TCR sequence derives from a man aged 50-60 years in good health and CMV-seropositive. The sample comprised PBMCs. The CDR3 DNA sequence: TGTGCCAGTAGTCGGGGAAGGAATTCACCCCTCCACTTT. Its translation: CASSRGRNSPLHF.